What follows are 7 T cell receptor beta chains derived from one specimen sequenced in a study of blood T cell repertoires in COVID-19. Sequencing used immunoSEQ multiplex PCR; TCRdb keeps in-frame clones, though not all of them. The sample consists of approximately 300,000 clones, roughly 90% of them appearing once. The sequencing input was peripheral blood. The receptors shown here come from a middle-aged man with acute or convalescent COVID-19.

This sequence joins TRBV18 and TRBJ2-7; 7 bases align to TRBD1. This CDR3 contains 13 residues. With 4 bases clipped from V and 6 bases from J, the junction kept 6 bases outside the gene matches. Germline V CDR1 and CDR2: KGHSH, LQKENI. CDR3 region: CASSLGQESEQYF. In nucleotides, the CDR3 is TGTGCCAGCTCACTCGGACAGGAAAGCGAGCAGTACTTC.

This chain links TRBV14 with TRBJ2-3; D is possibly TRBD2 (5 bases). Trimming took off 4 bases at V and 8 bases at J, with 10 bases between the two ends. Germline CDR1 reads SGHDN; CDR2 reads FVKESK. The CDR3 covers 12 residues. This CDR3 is CASSRIEGTQYF. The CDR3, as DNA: TGTGCCAGCAGCCGGATTGAGGGTACGCAGTATTTT.

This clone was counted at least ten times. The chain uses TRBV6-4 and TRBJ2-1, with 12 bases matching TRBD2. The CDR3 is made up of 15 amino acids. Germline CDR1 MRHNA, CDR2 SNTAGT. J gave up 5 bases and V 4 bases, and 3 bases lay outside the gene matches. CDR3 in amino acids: CASSASGGAHNEQFF. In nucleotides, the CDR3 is TGTGCCAGCAGTGCTAGCGGGGGGGCCCACAATGAGCAGTTCTTC.

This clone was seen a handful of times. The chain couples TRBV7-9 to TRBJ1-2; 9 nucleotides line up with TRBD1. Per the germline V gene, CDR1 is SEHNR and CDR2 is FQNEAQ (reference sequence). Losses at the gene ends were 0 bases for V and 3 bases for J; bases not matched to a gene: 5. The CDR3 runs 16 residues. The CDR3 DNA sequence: TGTGCCAGCAGCTTAGCGGAGACAGGGGGATACTATGGCTACACCTTC. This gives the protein CASSLAETGGYYGYTF. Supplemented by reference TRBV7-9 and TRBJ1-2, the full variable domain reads DTGVSQNPRHKITKRGQNVTFRCDPISEHNRLYWYRQTLGQGPEFLTYFQNEAQLEKSRLLSDRFSAERPKGSFSTLEIQRTEQGDSAMYLCASSLAETGGYYGYTFGSGTRLTVV.

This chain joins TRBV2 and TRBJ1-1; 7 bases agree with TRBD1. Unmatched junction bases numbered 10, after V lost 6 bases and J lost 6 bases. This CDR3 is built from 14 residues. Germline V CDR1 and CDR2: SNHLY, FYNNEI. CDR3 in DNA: TGTGCCAGCAGGGTCAGGGGGGCGGGCGCTGAAGCTTTCTTT. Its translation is CASRVRGAGAEAFF.

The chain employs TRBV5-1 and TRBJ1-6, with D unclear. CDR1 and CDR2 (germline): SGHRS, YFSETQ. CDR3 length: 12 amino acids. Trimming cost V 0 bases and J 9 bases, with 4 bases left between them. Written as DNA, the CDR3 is TGCGCCAGCAGCTTGGATCTTTCACCCCTCCACTTT. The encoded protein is CASSLDLSPLHF. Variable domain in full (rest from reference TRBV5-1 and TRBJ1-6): KAGVTQTPRYLIKTRGQQVTLSCSPISGHRSVSWYQQTPGQGLQFLFEYFSETQRNKGNFPGRFSGRQFSNSRSEMNVSTLELGDSALYLCASSLDLSPLHFGNGTRLTVT.

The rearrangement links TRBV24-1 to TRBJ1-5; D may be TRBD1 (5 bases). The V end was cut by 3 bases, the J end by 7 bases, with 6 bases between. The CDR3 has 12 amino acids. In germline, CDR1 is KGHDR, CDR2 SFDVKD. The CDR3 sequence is CATSDAGQPQHF. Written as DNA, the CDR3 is TGTGCCACCAGTGATGCAGGGCAGCCCCAGCATTTT.